This is a list of T cell receptor beta chains from one sample in a study of cytomegalovirus exposure and HLA in healthy donors. Assay: immunoSEQ multiplex PCR; the TCRdb copy retains only in-frame clones and omits some. The sample contains roughly 120,000 clones, about 75% of which appear only once. The sample consisted of PBMCs. The receptors stem from a man aged 60 to 75 in good health and CMV-seropositive. The conserved cysteine and the conserved F or W are not part of the CDR3 here. Each record gives: J gene, V gene, CDR3 protein.

TRBJ1-3 TRBV28 ASTLGGSGNTIY
TRBJ2-7 TRBV7-9 ASSPGQGEQY
TRBJ2-6 TRBV5-1 ATGTGGDGGANVLT
TRBJ1-5 TRBV4-1 ASSQPGGGRSNQPQH
TRBJ2-7 TRBV10-1 ASSVPSGSYEQY
TRBJ2-3 TRBV5-1 ASSFKDTQY
TRBJ2-7 TRBV15 ATSSRVRTGEIYEQY
TRBJ2-1 TRBV28 ASSFRVHEQF
TRBJ1-5 TRBV30 AWSGGQGYQPQH
TRBJ1-5 TRBV28 AGSSTARGNQPQH
TRBJ2-2 TRBV15 ATSPGLAGGYPGELF
TRBJ1-4 TRBV29-1 SVERGQGTEKLF
TRBJ2-2 TRBV6-6 ASSYARETGELF
TRBJ1-3 TRBV9 ASSAVVSGNTIY
TRBJ2-2 TRBV5-1 ASRGTSGRKNTGELF
TRBJ1-4 TRBV4-2 ASNRVALATNEKLF
TRBJ2-1 TRBV30 AWGAGLAGYNEQF
TRBJ2-3 TRBV11-2 ASSKLQGDPADTQY
TRBJ2-1 TRBV7-9 ASSSSGRAVYNEQF
TRBJ2-7 TRBV5-6 ASSLDRSYEQY